These 19 T cell receptor beta chains share one sample of origin, sequenced in a study of cytomegalovirus exposure and HLA in healthy donors. Only in-frame clones appear in the TCRdb table, and some are missing; sequencing was by immunoSEQ multiplex PCR. The sample records 180,000 or so clones, approximately 86% being singletons. The sample comprised PBMCs. These receptor sequences come from a man aged 30 to 45 in good health and CMV-seropositive.

The genes are TRBV5-6 and TRBJ1-2; tentatively, D is TRBD1 (6 bases). The CDR3 has 15 amino acids. V gave up 3 bases and J gave up 8 bases, with 20 bases separating them. CDR1 is SGHDT and CDR2 is YYEEEE in the germline V gene. CDR3 in amino acids: CASSWPGALGGGYTF. The DNA of the CDR3 is TGTGCCAGCAGCTGGCCAGGGGCTTTGGGCGGCGGCTACACCTTC.

The count of this clone is one. The chain is built from TRBV7-2 and TRBJ2-3; 7 nucleotides agree with TRBD2. The CDR3 consists of 15 residues. CDR1 SGHTA and CDR2 FQGNSA come from the germline V gene. Losses at the gene ends were 1 base for V and 1 base for J; bases not matched to a gene: 2. The CDR3 nucleotides read TGTGCCAGCAGCTTAGAAAGCGGGGGCACAGATACGCAGTATTTT. Protein: CASSLESGGTDTQYF.

J is TRBJ1-4 and V is TRBV23-1; D remains unclear. TRBV23-1 is sorted into the ORF group, with uncertain function. Trimming stripped 4 bases from V and 1 base from J, with 22 bases between. The CDR3 covers 19 residues. The CDR3 DNA is TGCGCCAGCAGTCTTACCCACCCCGACCGTCTAGAAACTAATGAAAAACTGTTTTTT. Its protein product is CASSLTHPDRLETNEKLFF.

This chain joins TRBV6-5 and TRBJ1-4; 8 bases match TRBD1. Unmatched junction bases numbered 7, after V lost 6 bases and J lost 4 bases. CDR3 size: 15 residues. From germline, CDR1 is MNHEY and CDR2 SVGAGI. The CDR3 loop is CASSYDRGRNEKLFF. The CDR3 nucleotides read TGTGCCAGCAGCTACGACAGGGGTCGTAATGAAAAACTGTTTTTT.

Only one count was recorded for this clone. The J gene is TRBJ1-6, the V gene TRBV14; D uncertain. Per the germline V gene, CDR1 is SGHDN and CDR2 is FVKESK. This CDR3 contains 16 residues. Trimming removed 0 bases at V and 9 bases at J, with 15 bases between. CDR3 loop: CASSQEATPLFSPLHF. The CDR3 DNA reads as TGTGCCAGCAGCCAAGAAGCGACACCCTTGTTTTCACCCCTCCACTTT.

The chain couples TRBV11-3 to TRBJ2-2; 7 bases agree with TRBD1. J lost 6 bases, V lost 5 bases, and 9 bases had no gene match. The CDR3 is 15 amino acids. Germline values: CDR1 SGHNT, CDR2 YENEEA. CDR3 loop: CASSPDRAVAGELFF. In DNA, the CDR3 is TGTGCCAGCAGCCCTGACAGGGCTGTGGCCGGGGAGCTGTTTTTT.

This chain links TRBV6-5 with TRBJ1-3; D gene uncertain. From germline, CDR1 is MNHEY and CDR2 SVGAGI. V was trimmed by 4 bases and J by 4 bases, leaving 8 bases between them. This CDR3 comprises 13 residues. The CDR3 protein is CASSWATGNTIYF. For the CDR3, the DNA is TGTGCCAGCAGTTGGGCAACCGGAAACACCATATATTTT.

The chain carries TRBV6-5 and TRBJ1-5, with TRBD1 matching 8 bases. Germline V CDR1 and CDR2: MNHEY, SVGAGI. The CDR3 is 15 amino acids. J gave up 7 bases and V 8 bases, and 13 bases lay outside the gene matches. CDR3 DNA sequence: TGTGCCAGCGATACCCGACAGGGGAGGGGGCAGCCCCAGCATTTT. It specifies CASDTRQGRGQPQHF.

V gene TRBV28 combines with J gene TRBJ2-1, with D unclear. Germline V gene lookup returns CDR1 MDHEN and CDR2 SYDVKM. The CDR3 has 14 amino acids. Trimming removed 3 bases at V and 8 bases at J, with 14 bases between. This chain's CDR3 is CASSFTASVDEQFF. CDR3 sequence (DNA): TGTGCCAGCAGTTTCACGGCTTCGGTGGATGAGCAGTTCTTC. The entire variable domain, with the rest obtained from reference TRBV28 and TRBJ2-1, is as follows: DVKVTQSSRYLVKRTGEKVFLECVQDMDHENMFWYRQDPGLGLRLIYFSYDVKMKEKGDIPEGYSVSREKKERFSLILESASTNQTSMYLCASSFTASVDEQFFGPGTRLTVL.

This clone occurred once. This chain connects TRBV27 to TRBJ1-1; 8 bases align to TRBD1. The CDR3 runs 15 residues. CDR1 and CDR2 from the germline V gene are MNHEY and SMNVEV (reference sequence). With 4 bases clipped from V and 5 bases from J, the junction kept 9 bases outside the gene matches. CDR3 loop: CASSSRTGKGTEAFF. The CDR3 DNA sequence: TGTGCCAGCAGTTCACGGACAGGGAAGGGAACTGAAGCTTTCTTT.

The chain has TRBV6-1 and TRBJ1-1, with D unclear. The CDR3 is 13 residues long. Trimming removed 8 bases from V and 4 bases from J, with 14 bases in between. In germline, CDR1 is MNHNS, CDR2 SASEGT. The CDR3 loop is CASQLRASTEAFF. The CDR3 DNA follows: TGTGCCAGCCAACTCCGGGCGAGCACTGAAGCTTTCTTT.

The chain joins TRBV27 to TRBJ2-1; possible D gene TRBD2, 6 bases. The V end lost 5 bases, the J end lost 6 bases, and 26 bases lay between the germline ends. The CDR3 runs to 18 residues. Germline-derived CDR1 and CDR2 are MNHEY and SMNVEV (reference sequence). DNA for the CDR3: TGTGCCAGCAGTCCCCTTCTAACCGGGACTTTGTTGGGCAATGAGCAGTTCTTC. Amino acids: CASSPLLTGTLLGNEQFF.

This chain connects TRBV5-1 to TRBJ2-5; no reliable D call. Germline V lookup: CDR1 SGHRS, CDR2 YFSETQ. The V end lost 3 bases, the J end lost 5 bases, and 14 bases lay between the germline ends. The CDR3 covers 14 residues. CDR3 residues: CASSSGLFWETQYF. CDR3 coding DNA: TGCGCCAGCAGCTCCGGCTTGTTTTGGGAGACCCAGTACTTC.

The chain recombines TRBV7-9 with TRBJ1-2, with 9 bases matching TRBD1. V was pared by 7 bases and J by 8 bases, with 11 bases of the junction left unmatched. Looked up from germline, CDR1 is SEHNR and CDR2 is FQNEAQ (reference sequence). The CDR3 sequence is 14 residues long. The CDR3: CASTSGQGLGGYTF. For the CDR3, the DNA is TGTGCCAGCACCTCTGGACAGGGGCTAGGCGGCTACACCTTC.

This clone was detected only once. The chain carries TRBV19 and TRBJ2-5, with D possibly TRBD1 on 5 matching bases. The length of the CDR3 is 14 residues. The germline V gene encodes CDR1 LNHDA and CDR2 SQIVND (reference sequence). The V end was cut by 5 bases, the J end by 7 bases, with 17 bases between. DNA of the CDR3: TGTGCCAGTAGTCCGGCCTGGGGCTCGGGGACCCAGTACTTC. It codes for CASSPAWGSGTQYF.

The chain combines TRBV6-5 with TRBJ2-1; 10 bases fit TRBD1. Germline CDR1 MNHEY, CDR2 SVGAGI. This CDR3 has 15 residues. Unmatched junction bases numbered 12, after V lost 8 bases and J lost 8 bases. This CDR3 is CASQKDGTGVDEQFF. The CDR3 DNA reads TGTGCCAGCCAAAAGGACGGGACAGGGGTCGATGAGCAGTTCTTC.

There are a few counts of this clone. This chain uses TRBV11-3 with TRBJ1-4; 9 bases are shared with TRBD1. The CDR3 totals 16 residues. V trimming: 6 bases; J trimming: 2 bases; junction bases outside the gene matches: 7. Per the germline V gene, CDR1 is SGHNT and CDR2 is YENEEA. This CDR3 reads CASSPGQGTTNEKLFF. The CDR3 DNA reads TGTGCCAGCAGTCCGGGACAGGGTACCACTAATGAAAAACTGTTTTTT.

The chain recombines TRBV5-4 with TRBJ2-1; 10 bases fit TRBD2. The CDR3 runs 18 residues. The ends lost 0 bases at V and 5 bases at J; junction bases unmatched: 11. Germline V gives CDR1 SGHNT, CDR2 YYREEE (reference sequence). The CDR3 reads CASSLASGRALYDNEQFF. The CDR3 DNA is TGTGCCAGCAGCTTGGCCAGCGGGAGGGCCCTATACGACAATGAGCAGTTCTTC.

The chain is built from TRBV6-4 and TRBJ2-6; no definite D call. Deletions cut 6 bases from V and 2 bases from J, with 8 bases between. CDR1 is MRHNA, CDR2 SNTAGT, per germline. The CDR3 is 14 amino acids. The CDR3 sequence is CASSKEAGANVLTF. The CDR3 DNA is TGTGCCAGCAGCAAGGAAGCTGGGGCCAACGTCCTGACTTTC.